The 32 T cell receptor beta chains in this list originate from one sample, sequenced in a study of shared T cell receptors in the human thymus. TCRdb's copy holds only in-frame clones and misses some; the assay was immunoSEQ multiplex PCR. This sample yields approximately 580,000 clones, of which about four fifths are seen a single time; about 0.012% belongs to the top ten. This same sample was also taken into another study, of human thymus T cells.

The specimen sequenced was thymocytes. The receptors were sampled from a boy less than two years old with a congenital heart defect.

This clone has only a few counts. The V and J genes are TRBV28 and TRBJ2-7; tentatively, D is TRBD2 (7 bases). Germline V CDR1 and CDR2: MDHEN, SYDVKM. This CDR3 region has 22 residues. V was shortened by 5 bases and J by 1 base, with 36 bases between the two germline ends. The CDR3 DNA is TGTGCCAGCAGTCCAGGGACAACCAAGGCTAGCGGAGTGGGTCGATGGTCCTACGAGCAGTACTTC. Protein sequence: CASSPGTTKASGVGRWSYEQYF.

This clone was seen a handful of times. The genes are TRBV9 and TRBJ2-2; tentative D call: TRBD1 (6 bases). Germline CDR1 SGDLS, CDR2 YYNGEE. This CDR3 has 15 residues. The V gene lost 0 bases and the J gene lost 7 bases, with 13 bases spanning the gap. The CDR3 region has the DNA TGTGCCAGCAGCGTAGAGGGGACAAAAGGCGGGGAGCTGTTTTTT. Translation gives CASSVEGTKGGELFF.

The genes are TRBV7-2 and TRBJ2-3; 7 bases agree with TRBD1. Germline lookup yields CDR1 SGHTA and CDR2 FQGNSA. CDR3 length: 14 residues. With V trimmed by 5 bases and J by 6 bases, 8 bases remained unmatched. CDR3 bases: TGTGCCAGCAGCCAAGACAGGGCGGAGGATACGCAGTATTTT. Amino acid sequence: CASSQDRAEDTQYF. Filled out from reference TRBV7-2 and TRBJ2-3, the complete variable domain reads GAGVSQSPSNKVTEKGKDVELRCDPISGHTALYWYRQSLGQGLEFLIYFQGNSAPDKSGLPSDRFSAERTGGSVSTLTIQRTQQEDSAVYLCASSQDRAEDTQYFGPGTRLTVL.

The chain carries TRBV5-1 and TRBJ2-7, with a tentative D call TRBD1 (5 bases). This CDR3 contains 14 residues. Trimming took 4 bases from V and 0 from J, leaving 11 bases between them. Germline CDR1 SGHRS, CDR2 YFSETQ. As DNA, the CDR3 is TGCGCCAGCAGCATAGACAGTACCTCCTACGAGCAGTACTTC. This encodes CASSIDSTSYEQYF. Full variable domain (rest looked up from reference TRBV5-1 and TRBJ2-7): KAGVTQTPRYLIKTRGQQVTLSCSPISGHRSVSWYQQTPGQGLQFLFEYFSETQRNKGNFPGRFSGRQFSNSRSEMNVSTLELGDSALYLCASSIDSTSYEQYFGPGTRLTVT.

This sequence joins TRBV10-3 and TRBJ1-2, with TRBD1 matching over 7 bases. The CDR3 is 14 amino acids. Germline trimming cut 2 bases from V and 4 bases from J; bases unmatched to any gene: 4. Per germline, CDR1 ENHRY and CDR2 SYGVKD. The DNA for the CDR3 is TGTGCCATCAGTGAGGAAGGGGGCGCCTATGGCTACACCTTC. Translation gives CAISEEGGAYGYTF.

The chain links TRBV5-6 to TRBJ2-6; D may be TRBD2 (5 bases). Deletions cut 6 bases from V and 0 bases from J, with 13 bases between. The germline CDR1 and CDR2 sequences are SGHDT and YYEEEE. CDR3 size: 16 residues. In DNA, the CDR3 is TGTGCCAGCACCGGAGGTAGGCCCTCTGGGGCCAACGTCCTGACTTTC. Encoded protein: CASTGGRPSGANVLTF.

The V and J genes are TRBV9 and TRBJ2-1; no reliable D call. Germline assignment: CDR1 SGDLS and CDR2 YYNGEE. This CDR3 has 16 amino acids. V shed 0 bases and J shed 2 bases, with 12 bases lying between them. The DNA of the CDR3 is TGTGCCAGCAGCGTAGCTTGCGGCCGCGCCTACAATGAGCAGTTCTTC. It codes for CASSVACGRAYNEQFF.

The V gene is TRBV29-1, the J gene TRBJ1-2; no clear D gene. The CDR3 contains 12 residues. V was clipped by 3 bases and J by 5 bases, with 10 bases between them. Looked up from germline, CDR1 is SQVTM and CDR2 is ANQGSEA. The CDR3 sequence is CSVEVASYGYTF. CDR3 nucleotides: TGCAGCGTTGAGGTCGCGAGTTATGGCTACACCTTC. The variable domain in full, with the rest retrieved from reference TRBV29-1 and TRBJ1-2, is SAVISQKPSRDICQRGTSLTIQCQVDSQVTMMFWYRQQPGQSLTLIATANQGSEATYESGFVIDKFPISRPNLTFSTLTVSNMSPEDSSIYLCSVEVASYGYTFGSGTRLTVV.

This clone was seen more than once but under ten times. The rearrangement uses TRBV16 and TRBJ1-3; 7 bases map to TRBD1. V dropped 5 bases and J dropped 3; count of bases not matched to a gene: 7. CDR3 length: 15 residues. Germline-derived CDR1 and CDR2 are KGHSY and FQNENV. CDR3 bases: TGTGCCAGCAGCTGCCAAGGGGGCAGTGGAAACACCATATATTTT. This sequence encodes CASSCQGGSGNTIYF.

The V and J genes are TRBV12-5 and TRBJ2-1, with 8 bases fitting TRBD1. Looked up from germline, CDR1 is LGHNT and CDR2 is FRNRAP. V shed 4 bases, J shed 0 bases, and the junction held 14 bases outside the gene matches. The CDR3 is 19 residues long. CDR3 region: CASGSPGQAPLSSYNEQFF. CDR3 bases: TGTGCTAGTGGTTCCCCGGGACAGGCACCACTCAGCTCCTACAATGAGCAGTTCTTC.

The chain carries TRBV10-3 and TRBJ1-1; weak D call: TRBD1 (5 bases). The CDR3 sequence is 13 residues long. Germline V lookup: CDR1 ENHRY, CDR2 SYGVKD. Trimming took off 7 bases at V and 1 base at J, with 10 bases between the two ends. In DNA, the CDR3 is TGTGCCATCACGGGGGACTGGAACACTGAAGCTTTCTTT. Translation: CAITGDWNTEAFF.

The chain uses TRBV6-1 and TRBJ2-2; 7 positions agree with TRBD2. The J segment lost 2 bases and the V segment lost 4 bases, leaving 7 bases of the junction unmatched. Germline V gene sequence: CDR1 MNHNS, CDR2 SASEGT. The CDR3 runs to 16 residues. CDR3 sequence: CASSVGQRGNTGELFF. CDR3 coding DNA: TGTGCCAGCAGTGTCGGCCAGCGGGGTAACACCGGGGAGCTGTTTTTT.

V and J are TRBV11-2 and TRBJ1-2; the match to TRBD1 covers 10 bases. J was trimmed by 6 bases and V by 3 bases; bases with no gene match: 7. The CDR3 is made up of 15 amino acids. CDR1 is SGHAT and CDR2 is FQNNGV in the germline V gene. CDR3 nucleotides: TGTGCCAGCAGCTTGGCCGGGACAGGGGCGGATGGCTACACCTTC. Encoded protein: CASSLAGTGADGYTF.

The chain combines TRBV6-1 with TRBJ2-1; D ambiguous. CDR1 is MNHNS, CDR2 SASEGT, per germline. The CDR3 runs to 13 residues. The V end was cut by 6 bases, the J end by 8 bases, with 14 bases between. CDR3 protein: CASSQYLPDEQFF. The CDR3 DNA is TGTGCCAGCAGCCAATACTTGCCTGATGAGCAGTTCTTC.

The chain employs TRBV5-5 and TRBJ2-7, with 10 bases identical to TRBD1. J was trimmed by 6 bases and V by 4 bases; bases with no gene match: 19. Germline assignment: CDR1 SGHKS and CDR2 YYEKEE (reference sequence). The CDR3 extends over 18 amino acids. The CDR3, as DNA: TGTGCCAGCAGCCTCCGGGACAGGGGATCGGGAGAACGCGGCGAGCAGTACTTC. Its translation: CASSLRDRGSGERGEQYF.

The chain joins TRBV10-2 to TRBJ2-1; a weak D match, TRBD2 (6 bases). This CDR3 has 15 amino acids. V was shortened by 6 bases and J by 4 bases, with 16 bases between the two germline ends. Germline CDR1 and CDR2: WSHSY and SAAADI. The CDR3 reads CASRRRGPIYNEQFF. The DNA of the CDR3 is TGCGCCAGCAGAAGGCGGGGTCCCATATACAATGAGCAGTTCTTC.

In regard to this clone: One end of the junction is discordant with germline, which a read error may explain. The chain is built from TRBV19 and TRBJ1-5, with TRBD1 matching 10 bases. Germline lookup yields CDR1 LNHDA and CDR2 SQIVND (reference sequence). The CDR3 extends over 15 amino acids. In DNA form, the CDR3 reads TGTGCCAGTAGTTTAGACAGGGGGCGAGGTCAGCCCCAGCATTTT. This translates into CASSLDRGRGQPQHF.

This clone has a single count. The chain joins TRBV6-5 to TRBJ2-7; TRBD2 agrees at 13 bases. After removal of 5 bases from V and 4 bases from J, the junction contained 5 bases not matched to a gene. The germline gives CDR1 MNHEY, CDR2 SVGAGI. The CDR3 sequence is 15 residues long. This chain's CDR3 is CASSQRTSGSYEQYF. The CDR3 bases are TGTGCCAGCAGTCAACGGACTAGCGGGAGTTACGAGCAGTACTTC.

This clone was seen once. The chain combines TRBV6-4 with TRBJ2-6, with a weak D call TRBD2 (6 bases). With 5 bases removed from V and 1 base from J, the gap between germline ends came to 15 bases. Per germline, CDR1 MRHNA and CDR2 SNTAGT. This CDR3 contains 17 residues. CDR3 sequence: CASSNWTGLSGANVLTF. The CDR3 nucleotides read TGTGCCAGCAGTAACTGGACTGGACTATCTGGGGCCAACGTCCTGACTTTC.

The genes are TRBV5-1 and TRBJ2-7, with D possibly matching TRBD2 (5 bases). Germline loops: CDR1 SGHRS, CDR2 YFSETQ. This CDR3 is 15 amino acids long. V lost 0 bases, J lost 3 bases, and 13 bases lay in between. The CDR3 DNA is TGCGCCAGCAGCTTGGTTGAGGGCATTAACTACGAGCAGTACTTC. It translates to CASSLVEGINYEQYF.

This clone was seen only a few times. The chain links TRBV14 to TRBJ2-1, with D maybe TRBD2 (5 bases). There are 14 residues in the CDR3. CDR1 is SGHDN, CDR2 FVKESK, per germline. The V gene lost 0 bases and the J gene lost 4 bases, with 7 bases spanning the gap. The CDR3 sequence is CASSQERTYNEQFF. In DNA, the CDR3 is TGTGCCAGCAGCCAAGAAAGGACTTACAATGAGCAGTTCTTC.

The gene calls are TRBV30 and TRBJ1-1; possibly TRBD1 for D (6 bases). This CDR3 region has 15 residues. Trimming pared 0 bases from V and 6 bases from J, leaving 17 bases between. The germline V gene encodes CDR1 GTSNPN and CDR2 SVGIG (reference sequence). CDR3 protein: CAWSVREHREPEAFF. CDR3 nucleotide sequence: TGTGCCTGGAGTGTTAGGGAGCACAGGGAGCCTGAAGCTTTCTTT.

The chain joins TRBV15 to TRBJ2-7, with a weak D call TRBD1 (5 bases). The length of the CDR3 is 13 residues. The ends were cut back, 3 bases at V and 9 bases at J, with 15 bases in the middle. Germline CDR1 and CDR2: LNHNV and YYDKDF (reference sequence). The CDR3, as DNA: TGTGCCACCAGCAGCGACTCCCAGGGCGGGCAGTACTTC. Translated: CATSSDSQGGQYF.

This chain uses TRBV28 with TRBJ2-2, with 15 bases lining up with TRBD2. The CDR3 is 17 residues long. The V gene end was trimmed by 6 bases and the J gene end by 4 bases; junction bases not matched to a gene: 6. CDR1 is MDHEN and CDR2 is SYDVKM in the germline V gene. CDR3 protein: CASRPGLAGGRTGELFF. CDR3 coding DNA: TGTGCCAGCAGACCGGGACTAGCGGGAGGCCGCACCGGGGAGCTGTTTTTT.

V gene TRBV6-5 combines with J gene TRBJ2-1; TRBD2 aligns across 10 bases. After removal of 6 bases from V and 7 bases from J, the junction contained 0 bases not matched to a gene. The CDR3 totals 12 residues. Germline V CDR1 and CDR2: MNHEY, SVGAGI. The CDR3 loop reads CASRTSGNEQFF. The CDR3 DNA reads as TGTGCCAGCAGGACTAGCGGGAATGAGCAGTTCTTC.

The chain has TRBV11-2 and TRBJ2-7; D might be TRBD1 (5 bases). The CDR3 contains 15 residues. Trimming took 6 bases from V and 0 from J, leaving 15 bases between them. CDR1 is SGHAT and CDR2 is FQNNGV in the germline V gene. The CDR3 sequence is CASSPTDICSYEQYF. The CDR3 DNA reads as TGTGCCAGCAGTCCGACAGACATTTGCTCCTACGAGCAGTACTTC.

The chain joins TRBV27 to TRBJ2-4; 14 positions agree with TRBD2. CDR3 length equals 17 residues. Trimming cost V 5 bases and J 1 base; bases outside gene matches: 4. Per the germline V gene, CDR1 is MNHEY and CDR2 is SMNVEV (reference sequence). The CDR3, as DNA: TGTGCCAGCAGTCCCCGGACTAGCGGGGGGGCCAAAAACATTCAGTACTTC. It codes for CASSPRTSGGAKNIQYF.

V and J are TRBV30 and TRBJ2-3; TRBD2 is a possible D gene (6 bases). Trimming took off 2 bases at V and 0 bases at J, with 6 bases between the two ends. CDR3 length equals 13 residues. Germline V gene data show CDR1 as GTSNPN and CDR2 as SVGIG (reference sequence). CDR3 in DNA: TGTGCCTGGAGTAGCGGGAGCACAGATACGCAGTATTTT. This gives the protein CAWSSGSTDTQYF.

This clone was seen once. V and J are TRBV30 and TRBJ1-1; D is possibly TRBD1 (5 bases). Germline loops: CDR1 GTSNPN, CDR2 SVGIG (reference sequence). V was trimmed by 7 bases and J by 6 bases, leaving 15 bases between them. The length of the CDR3 is 12 residues. The CDR3 DNA is TGTGCCTTGGACCCGGACACACCTGAAGCTTTCTTT. Translation gives CALDPDTPEAFF.

J is TRBJ2-1 and V is TRBV5-4; D perhaps matches TRBD2 (6 bases). Germline CDR1 SGHNT, CDR2 YYREEE (reference sequence). Trimming left V 7 bases short and J 4 bases short, with 6 bases between. CDR3 length: 11 amino acids. The DNA of the CDR3 is TGTGCCAGCGGACTATACAATGAGCAGTTCTTC. It translates to CASGLYNEQFF.

This rearrangement joins TRBV5-4 to TRBJ2-1; D is possibly TRBD2 (6 bases). Per the germline V gene, CDR1 is SGHNT and CDR2 is YYREEE (reference sequence). With 0 bases removed from V and 7 bases from J, the gap between germline ends came to 17 bases. There are 16 residues in the CDR3. The CDR3 coding sequence is TGTGCCAGCAGCTTGGGGGATTCTAGCGCCCTGAATGAGCAGTTCTTC. Its protein is CASSLGDSSALNEQFF.

V gene TRBV29-1 combines with J gene TRBJ2-7; possible D gene TRBD1, 6 bases. The CDR3 is 13 residues long. Per the germline V gene, CDR1 is SQVTM and CDR2 is ANQGSEA. Trimming stripped 3 bases from V and 5 bases from J, with 14 bases between. The CDR3 DNA follows: TGCAGCGTTGAGATGGTGGGGGCCCACGAGCAGTACTTC. It encodes CSVEMVGAHEQYF.